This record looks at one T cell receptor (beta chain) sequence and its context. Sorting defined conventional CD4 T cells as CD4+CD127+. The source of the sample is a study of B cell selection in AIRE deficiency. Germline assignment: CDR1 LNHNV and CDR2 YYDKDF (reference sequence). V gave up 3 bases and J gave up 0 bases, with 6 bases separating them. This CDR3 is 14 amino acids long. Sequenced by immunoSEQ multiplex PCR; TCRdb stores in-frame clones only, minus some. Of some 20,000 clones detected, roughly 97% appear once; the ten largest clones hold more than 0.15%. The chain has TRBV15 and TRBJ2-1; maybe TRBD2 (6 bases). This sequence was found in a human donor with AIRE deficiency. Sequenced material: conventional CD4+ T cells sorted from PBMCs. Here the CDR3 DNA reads TGTGCCACCAGCAGGGGGGGCTCCTACAATGAGCAGTTCTTC. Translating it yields CATSRGGSYNEQFF.